Listed here are 15 T cell receptor beta chains from one sample, sequenced in a study of OX40 agonist ivuxolimab in advanced cancers. TCRdb keeps only in-frame clones here, not all; method: immunoSEQ multiplex PCR. The sample shows about 120,000 clones, 85% to 90% of them seen only once. The specimen comprised CD4+ or CD8+ T cells sorted from blood, sampled in a trial of the OX40 agonist ivuxolimab. The receptors shown here come from an adult with an advanced solid tumor such as melanoma, head and neck, liver or kidney cancer.

The rearrangement links TRBV2 to TRBJ2-5; perhaps TRBD1 as D (6 bases). The germline V gene encodes CDR1 SNHLY and CDR2 FYNNEI. V was trimmed by 4 bases and J by 1 base, leaving 10 bases between them. CDR3 length: 14 amino acids. CDR3 nucleotide sequence: TGTGCCAGCAGTGGCGGACAGATCCAAGAGACCCAGTACTTC. This encodes CASSGGQIQETQYF.

The V and J genes are TRBV5-1 and TRBJ1-2; a possible D gene is TRBD1 (5 bases). The CDR3 is 14 residues long. The V end was cut by 4 bases, the J end by 6 bases, with 16 bases between. The V gene's germline CDR1 is SGHRS and CDR2 YFSETQ. CDR3 DNA sequence: TGCGCCAGCAGCCAAGTCCGGGACGGGCATGGCTACACCTTC. Its translation is CASSQVRDGHGYTF.

This clone has more than one count but fewer than ten. The chain has TRBV28 and TRBJ1-2; TRBD1 aligns across 9 bases. V gave up 2 bases and J gave up 5 bases; unmatched junction bases: 3. This CDR3 comprises 14 residues. The germline CDR1 and CDR2 sequences are MDHEN and SYDVKM. CDR3 loop: CASSLRDRAYGYTF. The CDR3 nucleotides read TGTGCCAGCAGTTTACGGGACAGGGCATATGGCTACACCTTC.

The chain recombines TRBV2 with TRBJ1-1, with TRBD1 as a possible D gene (6 bases). CDR1 is SNHLY, CDR2 FYNNEI, per germline. CDR3 length: 15 amino acids. V was shortened by 7 bases and J by 5 bases, with 20 bases between the two germline ends. CDR3: CASKGTATRGTEAFF. CDR3 coding DNA: TGTGCCAGCAAGGGCACCGCGACAAGGGGGACTGAAGCTTTCTTT.

The chain uses TRBV28 and TRBJ1-5, with D unclear. Germline values: CDR1 MDHEN, CDR2 SYDVKM. This CDR3 is built from 14 residues. V gave up 3 bases and J gave up 2 bases, with 8 bases separating them. The chain's CDR3 is CASSFLLGNQPQHF. DNA for the CDR3: TGTGCCAGCAGTTTCCTTTTGGGCAATCAGCCCCAGCATTTT.

The V and J genes are TRBV5-1 and TRBJ1-2; maybe TRBD1 (6 bases). This CDR3 spans 14 amino acids. Germline CDR1 is SGHRS and CDR2 is YFSETQ. The V and J ends lost 5 bases and 0 bases respectively, with 11 bases between them. CDR3 protein: CASSSDSANYGYTF. The CDR3 DNA sequence: TGCGCCAGCAGTTCGGACAGTGCTAACTATGGCTACACCTTC.

The chain employs TRBV5-5 and TRBJ2-4; possible D gene TRBD1, 6 bases. The CDR3 covers 16 residues. Trimming left V 4 bases short and J 1 base short, with 15 bases between. In germline, CDR1 is SGHKS, CDR2 YYEKEE (reference sequence). The CDR3 protein is CASSGGPGRAKNIQYF. The CDR3 nucleotides are TGTGCCAGCAGCGGGGGCCCTGGAAGGGCCAAAAACATTCAGTACTTC.

The CDR3 DNA is TGTGCCAGCAGTGGGCAGGGGAGCCCCTATAATTCACCCCTCCACTTT. Translating it yields CASSGQGSPYNSPLHF. This chain uses TRBV25-1 with TRBJ1-6, with TRBD1 as a possible D gene (6 bases). V lost 4 bases to trimming and J lost 2 bases, with 12 bases between them. Germline values: CDR1 MGHDK, CDR2 SYGVNS. CDR3 length: 16 amino acids.

This chain connects TRBV6-1 to TRBJ1-1; D possibly corresponds to TRBD1 (6 bases). CDR1 and CDR2 (germline): MNHNS, SASEGT. CDR3 length equals 14 residues. V shed 6 bases and J shed 1 base, with 12 bases lying between them. Here the CDR3 reads CASRPGVGNTEAFF. The CDR3 DNA sequence: TGTGCCAGCAGGCCAGGGGTTGGGAACACTGAAGCTTTCTTT.

The V and J genes are TRBV30 and TRBJ1-6; a weak D match, TRBD1 (5 bases). V was cut by 4 bases and J by 3 bases, with 10 bases left in between. Germline assignment: CDR1 GTSNPN and CDR2 SVGIG (reference sequence). This CDR3 contains 14 residues. The CDR3 loop reads CAWKWGLYNSPLHF. The CDR3 nucleotides are TGTGCCTGGAAATGGGGCCTCTATAATTCACCCCTCCACTTT. The full variable domain, with the rest looked up from reference TRBV30 and TRBJ1-6, is SQTIHQWPATLVQPVGSPLSLECTVEGTSNPNLYWYRQAAGRGLQLLFYSVGIGQISSEVPQNLSASRPQDRQFILSSKKLLLSDSGFYLCAWKWGLYNSPLHFGNGTRLTVT.

There are a few counts of this clone. This rearrangement joins TRBV7-2 to TRBJ1-2; D possibly corresponds to TRBD1 (6 bases). V lost 10 bases, J lost 8 bases, and 14 bases lay in between. CDR1 is SGHTA and CDR2 is FQGNSA in the germline V gene. The CDR3 loop spans 11 amino acids. CDR3 bases: TGTGCCACATGGGGGCGAAAAGGCTACACCTTC. This codes for CATWGRKGYTF.

Concerning this clone: Sequence at one end of the junction differs from germline and may be a read error. The chain has TRBV7-7 and TRBJ2-3; D might be TRBD2 (7 bases). The CDR3 runs 15 residues. Per germline, CDR1 SSHAT and CDR2 FNYEAQ (reference sequence). CDR3 bases: TGTGCTAGCAGCTCCCAAGGGGGGGGCACAGATACGCAGTATTTT. Residues: CASSSQGGGTDTQYF.

This clone came up a few times. The rearrangement joins TRBV7-9 to TRBJ1-6, with no clear D. This CDR3 spans 12 amino acids. V was clipped by 9 bases and J by 10 bases, with 13 bases between them. Looked up from germline, CDR1 is SEHNR and CDR2 is FQNEAQ (reference sequence). The CDR3 here is CARTGTRSPLHF. CDR3 nucleotides: TGTGCCAGAACTGGTACTAGGTCACCCCTCCACTTT.

The genes are TRBV6-5 and TRBJ1-5; TRBD1 might be the D (5 bases). The CDR3 is 12 amino acids. The V and J ends lost 7 bases and 5 bases respectively, with 9 bases between them. Germline CDR1 reads MNHEY; CDR2 reads SVGAGI. CDR3 nucleotide sequence: TGTGCCAGCAAAGACAGCGATCAGCCCCAGCATTTT. This sequence encodes CASKDSDQPQHF.

The CDR3 DNA reads TGTGCCAGCAGCCCGCAACTAGCGTCTAGCACAGATACGCAGTATTTT. This sequence encodes CASSPQLASSTDTQYF. This rearrangement joins TRBV7-9 to TRBJ2-3, with 7 nucleotides matching TRBD2. Germline CDR1 is SEHNR and CDR2 is FQNEAQ (reference sequence). CDR3 length: 16 amino acids. The V segment lost 5 bases and the J segment 0 bases; nucleotides outside the gene matches: 8.